These 18 T cell receptor beta chains were all obtained from the same sample, sequenced in a study of early T cells in non-severe SARS-CoV-2 infection. TCRdb re-called the 5' RACE reads with MiXCR, one entry per CDR3 protein. The sample has tens of thousands of distinct CDR3 sequences; about 15% are singletons. The sample taken for sequencing was whole blood. These receptors originate from an adult who was a healthcare worker with PCR-confirmed SARS-CoV-2 infection or an uninfected control (not recorded which).

This clonotype occurred a few times. This chain connects TRBV4-3 to TRBJ1-2; D is ambiguous. The CDR3 covers 15 residues. Trimming removed 0 bases from V and 5 bases from J, with 13 bases in between. The V gene's germline CDR1 is LGHNA and CDR2 YSLEER. The CDR3 protein is CASSQDSARLYGYTF. The DNA for the CDR3 is TGCGCCAGCAGCCAAGATTCGGCCAGGTTGTATGGCTACACCTTC.

This clonotype was found many times. This chain uses TRBV27 with TRBJ2-3; the match to TRBD2 covers 7 bases. The CDR3 covers 16 residues. From germline, CDR1 is MNHEY and CDR2 SMNVEV (reference sequence). With V trimmed by 8 bases and J by 1 base, 12 bases remained unmatched. The CDR3 sequence: CASGVFGLAGTDTQYF. For the CDR3, the DNA is TGTGCCAGCGGGGTTTTCGGGCTAGCGGGCACAGATACGCAGTATTTT.

This clonotype was seen only a few times. The V gene is TRBV4-3, the J gene TRBJ2-3; D gene ambiguous. The V gene's germline CDR1 is LGHNA and CDR2 YSLEER. V lost 2 bases and J 5 bases, leaving 8 bases between the germline ends. The CDR3 runs to 13 residues. This CDR3 reads CASSQYPRDTQYF. The CDR3 nucleotides read TGCGCCAGCAGCCAATATCCTAGAGATACGCAGTATTTT.

This clonotype was detected many times. J is TRBJ2-3 and V is TRBV5-1, with 11 bases that match TRBD2. The junction had 6 bases not matched to a gene; V was cut back by 3 bases and J by 0 bases. CDR3 length equals 17 residues. CDR1 is SGHRS, CDR2 YFSETQ, per germline. The CDR3 here is CASSSGLADSSTDTQYF. CDR3 coding DNA: TGCGCCAGCAGCTCGGGACTAGCGGATTCTAGCACAGATACGCAGTATTTT.

The chain's CDR3 is CATSRFAIGELFF. For the CDR3, the DNA is TGTGCCACCAGCAGATTTGCGATCGGGGAGCTGTTTTTT. The chain uses TRBV15 and TRBJ2-2; D unclear. Germline V gene data show CDR1 as LNHNV and CDR2 as YYDKDF (reference sequence). V was shortened by 2 bases and J by 7 bases, with 8 bases between the two germline ends. CDR3 size: 13 residues.

This clonotype was observed a handful of times. V is TRBV7-2 and J is TRBJ2-7; TRBD1 agrees at 7 bases. The CDR3 is made up of 16 amino acids. The germline CDR1 and CDR2 sequences are SGHTA and FQGNSA. Germline trimming cut 1 base from V and 2 bases from J; bases unmatched to any gene: 8. CDR3 protein: CASSLVSGQLTYEQYF. CDR3 in DNA: TGTGCCAGCAGCTTAGTCTCGGGACAGCTTACCTACGAGCAGTACTTC.

This clonotype showed up just a few times. This CDR3 reads CSANSGLVEQFF. CDR3 DNA sequence: TGCAGTGCCAATAGCGGACTAGTAGAGCAGTTCTTC. The V call is TRBV20-1, the J call TRBJ2-1, with 7 bases lining up with TRBD2. CDR1 DFQATT and CDR2 SNEGSKA come from the germline V gene (reference sequence). The CDR3 loop spans 12 amino acids. V dropped 6 bases and J dropped 10; count of bases not matched to a gene: 9.

This clonotype was counted many times. J is TRBJ2-1 and V is TRBV5-4, with 8 nucleotides matching TRBD2. Per germline, CDR1 SGHNT and CDR2 YYREEE (reference sequence). CDR3 length equals 16 residues. Losses at the gene ends were 4 bases for V and 6 bases for J; bases not matched to a gene: 12. The DNA of the CDR3 is TGTGCCAGCAGCGCCCGACTAGCGCGGATAAGCAATGAGCAGTTCTTC. Translating it yields CASSARLARISNEQFF.

Many counts were recorded for this clonotype. The gene calls are TRBV5-1 and TRBJ2-5; no clear D gene. The CDR3 consists of 13 residues. Germline V CDR1 and CDR2: SGHRS, YFSETQ. V lost 0 bases and J lost 3, with 6 bases in between. CDR3 DNA: TGCGCCAGCAGCTTGGGGACCGAAGAGACCCAGTACTTC. This gives the protein CASSLGTEETQYF.

This clonotype occurred a few times. CDR3 region: CASSPGLPNTGELFF. CDR3 coding DNA: TGTGCCAGCAGCCCGGGACTCCCGAACACCGGGGAGCTGTTTTTT. The chain is built from TRBV7-2 and TRBJ2-2; tentatively, D is TRBD2 (6 bases). This CDR3 region has 15 residues. V lost 5 bases and J 0 bases, leaving 10 bases between the germline ends. The V gene's germline CDR1 is SGHTA and CDR2 FQGNSA. The entire variable domain, with the rest obtained from reference TRBV7-2 and TRBJ2-2, is as follows: GAGVSQSPSNKVTEKGKDVELRCDPISGHTALYWYRQSLGQGLEFLIYFQGNSAPDKSGLPSDRFSAERTGGSVSTLTIQRTQQEDSAVYLCASSPGLPNTGELFFGEGSRLTVL.

This clonotype was found many times. The V call is TRBV4-1, the J call TRBJ2-1, with TRBD2 identical over 13 bases. J was trimmed by 9 bases and V by 3 bases; bases with no gene match: 5. The CDR3 is 15 amino acids. The V gene's germline CDR1 is MGHRA and CDR2 YSYEKL. The DNA of the CDR3 is TGCGCCAGCAGCCAGGGTGGACTAGCGGGAGTTGAGCAGTTCTTC. It codes for CASSQGGLAGVEQFF.

The V gene is TRBV21-1, the J gene TRBJ2-1; the tabulated D call, TRBD1, remains unverified against the DNA. TRBV21-1 counts as a pseudogene. There are 16 residues in the CDR3. The CDR3 here is CASNRLGQVAYNEQFF. The CDR3 coding sequence is TGTGCCAGCAACAGACTAGGACAGGTCGCCTACAATGAGCAGTTCTTC.

There are many counts of this clonotype. The J gene is TRBJ1-2, the V gene TRBV12-3 or TRBV12-4; 7 bases match TRBD1. The junction had 5 bases not matched to a gene; V was cut back by 2 bases and J by 8 bases. This CDR3 is 13 amino acids long. CDR3 DNA sequence: TGTGCCAGCAGTTTAAGGGACAGTGGAGGCTACACCTTC. It translates to CASSLRDSGGYTF.

This clonotype has just a few counts. This chain links TRBV12-2 with TRBJ2-3; TRBD2 is the table's D call, not checked against the DNA. TRBV12-2 is an annotated pseudogene. The CDR3 length is 19 residues. CDR3 protein: CASRLEEGPPWWHIDTQYF. CDR3 nucleotides: TGTGCAAGTCGCTTAGAAGAGGGACCTCCTTGGTGGCACATCGATACGCAGTATTTT.

This rearrangement joins TRBV11-2 to TRBJ1-2; D gene uncertain. This CDR3 is 14 amino acids long. CDR1 SGHAT and CDR2 FQNNGV come from the germline V gene. Trimming cost V 1 base and J 3 bases, with 9 bases left between them. The CDR3: CASSLVLLDYGYTF. The CDR3 nucleotides read TGTGCCAGCAGCTTAGTCCTATTAGACTATGGCTACACCTTC.

The gene calls are TRBV14 and TRBJ1-2; D is perhaps TRBD1 (6 bases). CDR3 length equals 16 residues. Trimming removed 1 base from V and 3 bases from J, with 15 bases in between. Per the germline V gene, CDR1 is SGHDN and CDR2 is FVKESK. Here the CDR3 reads CASSQGLGGLYYGYTF. The CDR3 DNA reads TGTGCCAGCAGCCAAGGATTGGGGGGCCTCTACTATGGCTACACCTTC.

The DNA for the CDR3 is TGCAGTGCTAGAGACAAGCCCCCAGATACGCAGTATTTT. Protein: CSARDKPPDTQYF. V and J are TRBV20-1 and TRBJ2-3; D is ambiguous. V was shortened by 0 bases and J by 4 bases, with 8 bases between the two germline ends. The CDR3 is 13 residues long. Germline-derived CDR1 and CDR2 are DFQATT and SNEGSKA (reference sequence).

Here the CDR3 DNA reads TGCAGTGCTCCGAGAAGCGCTAACACTGAAGCTTTCTTT. Amino acids: CSAPRSANTEAFF. The V call is TRBV20-1, the J call TRBJ1-1, with D unclear. Germline V gives CDR1 DFQATT, CDR2 SNEGSKA (reference sequence). The CDR3 length is 13 residues. The V and J ends lost 5 bases and 2 bases respectively, with 12 bases between them.